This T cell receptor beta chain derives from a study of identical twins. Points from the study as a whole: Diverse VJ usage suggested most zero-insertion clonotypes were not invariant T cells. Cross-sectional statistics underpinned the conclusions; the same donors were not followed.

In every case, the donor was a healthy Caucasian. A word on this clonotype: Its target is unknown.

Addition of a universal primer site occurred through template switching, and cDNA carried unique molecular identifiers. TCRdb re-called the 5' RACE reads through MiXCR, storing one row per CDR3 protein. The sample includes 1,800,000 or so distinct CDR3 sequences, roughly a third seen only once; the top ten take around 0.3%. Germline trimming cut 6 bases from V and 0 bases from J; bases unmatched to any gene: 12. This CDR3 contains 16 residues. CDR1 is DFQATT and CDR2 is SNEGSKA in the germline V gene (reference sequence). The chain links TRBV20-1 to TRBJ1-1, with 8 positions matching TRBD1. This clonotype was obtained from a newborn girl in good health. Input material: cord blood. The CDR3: CSAAPGTGSMNTEAFF. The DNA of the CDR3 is TGCAGTGCGGCTCCCGGGACAGGCAGTATGAACACTGAAGCTTTCTTT.